Following are 24 T cell receptor beta chains from one sample sequenced in a study of T cell repertoires in cytomegalovirus infection. One entry per CDR3 protein results from TCRdb running MiXCR on the reads. The sample shows hundreds of thousands of distinct CDR3 sequences, 6% to 8% of them seen only once. The sample was PBMCs. The receptors stem from a human donor in good health (CMV status not recorded). Some clones in this sample may be carry-over from other donors' samples.

The rearrangement links TRBV7-9 to TRBJ1-2; D unclear. This CDR3 has 13 amino acids. V dropped 1 base and J dropped 4 bases, with 7 bases sitting between them. Per germline, CDR1 SEHNR and CDR2 FQNEAQ (reference sequence). The CDR3 region has the DNA TGTGCCAGCAGCTTAGAGGCACTCTATGGCTACACCTTC. This gives the protein CASSLEALYGYTF.

This clonotype occurred many times. The chain is built from TRBV29-1 and TRBJ1-5, with TRBD1 as a possible D gene (5 bases). Germline-derived CDR1 and CDR2 are SQVTM and ANQGSEA. With 5 bases removed from V and 4 bases from J, the gap between germline ends came to 36 bases. There are 21 residues in the CDR3. The DNA for the CDR3 is TGCAGCGTTAGGGCCATGCGGGTATTGACTGGCGGAGACGAGGGGAATCAGCCCCAGCATTTT. Its protein is CSVRAMRVLTGGDEGNQPQHF.

At least ten counts were recorded for this clonotype. This chain connects TRBV20-1 to TRBJ2-1; 7 bases align to TRBD2. Per the germline V gene, CDR1 is DFQATT and CDR2 is SNEGSKA (reference sequence). The CDR3 is 15 amino acids. Germline trimming cut 6 bases from V and 5 bases from J; bases unmatched to any gene: 13. The CDR3 is CSALDVGGYHNEQFF. CDR3 DNA sequence: TGCAGTGCCCTGGACGTCGGGGGGTACCACAATGAGCAGTTCTTC.

This clonotype was seen ten or more times. The gene calls are TRBV28 and TRBJ2-3, with 11 nucleotides matching TRBD1. The V gene end was trimmed by 1 base and the J gene end by 8 bases; junction bases not matched to a gene: 8. This CDR3 comprises 16 residues. Germline V gene data show CDR1 as MDHEN and CDR2 as SYDVKM. CDR3: CASSLLGGTGGTTQYF. CDR3 DNA: TGTGCCAGCAGTTTATTAGGAGGGACAGGGGGTACTACGCAGTATTTT.

This clonotype was recorded at least ten times. The chain uses TRBV11-2 and TRBJ2-3; D is unresolved. Trimming pared 5 bases from V and 2 bases from J, leaving 11 bases between. The length of the CDR3 is 14 residues. Germline lookup yields CDR1 SGHAT and CDR2 FQNNGV. The CDR3 nucleotides read TGTGCCAGCAGCCCTCGACCCTACACAGATACGCAGTATTTT. It codes for CASSPRPYTDTQYF.

In DNA, the CDR3 is TGTGCCAGCAGTTCACGGACAGGGGAAGGCTACACCTTC. Its protein is CASSSRTGEGYTF. The rearrangement joins TRBV6-8 to TRBJ1-2, with TRBD1 matching 9 bases. Per the germline V gene, CDR1 is MNHGY and CDR2 is SAAAGT. CDR3 size: 13 residues. J lost 8 bases, V lost 4 bases, and 5 bases had no gene match.

This clonotype has at least ten counts. This rearrangement joins TRBV6-6 to TRBJ2-1; a possible D gene is TRBD1 (6 bases). The CDR3 contains 15 residues. Germline V lookup: CDR1 MNHNY, CDR2 SVGAGI (reference sequence). V was shortened by 2 bases and J by 7 bases, with 15 bases between the two germline ends. CDR3 in DNA: TGTGCCAGCAGTTACGCGGACAGTTGGCAGAATGAGCAGTTCTTC. It codes for CASSYADSWQNEQFF.

Ten or more counts support this clonotype. V is TRBV30 and J is TRBJ1-4; D gene unclear. The germline gives CDR1 GTSNPN, CDR2 SVGIG (reference sequence). Trimming took off 5 bases at V and 7 bases at J, with 11 bases between the two ends. The CDR3 loop spans 12 amino acids. CDR3 sequence reads: CAWGPGGEKLFF. CDR3 DNA: TGTGCCTGGGGACCGGGAGGTGAAAAACTGTTTTTT. Drawing the rest from reference TRBV30 and TRBJ1-4, the complete variable domain is SQTIHQWPATLVQPVGSPLSLECTVEGTSNPNLYWYRQAAGRGLQLLFYSVGIGQISSEVPQNLSASRPQDRQFILSSKKLLLSDSGFYLCAWGPGGEKLFFGSGTQLSVL.

This clonotype showed up many times. The chain is built from TRBV4-3 and TRBJ2-3; TRBD1 is a possible D gene (6 bases). V lost 0 bases and J lost 3, with 22 bases in between. Germline-derived CDR1 and CDR2 are LGHNA and YSLEER. The CDR3 totals 19 residues. The CDR3 is CASSQDPSAAGVRTDTQYF. The CDR3 DNA follows: TGCGCCAGCAGCCAAGATCCTTCCGCGGCAGGGGTGAGGACAGATACGCAGTATTTT.

There are many counts of this clonotype. The CDR3 nucleotides are TGTGCCAGCAGCTTAGAATCTCGGCACAGTCGGGAGACCCAGTACTTC. This codes for CASSLESRHSRETQYF. The chain joins TRBV7-9 to TRBJ2-5; no clear D. The CDR3 contains 16 residues. The germline V and J ends were trimmed by 1 base and 5 bases, with 17 bases remaining between them. Germline CDR1 reads SEHNR; CDR2 reads FQNEAQ (reference sequence). Variable domain in full (rest from reference TRBV7-9 and TRBJ2-5): DTGVSQNPRHKITKRGQNVTFRCDPISEHNRLYWYRQTLGQGPEFLTYFQNEAQLEKSRLLSDRFSAERPKGSFSTLEIQRTEQGDSAMYLCASSLESRHSRETQYFGPGTRLLVL.

This clonotype was recorded at least ten times. The gene calls are TRBV25-1 and TRBJ2-3, with D tentatively TRBD1 or TRBD2 (6 bases each). Per germline, CDR1 MGHDK and CDR2 SYGVNS. V gave up 5 bases and J gave up 4 bases, with 13 bases separating them. The length of the CDR3 is 14 residues. The CDR3 DNA follows: TGTGCCAGCAGTTACCGGGGGCAGTCAGATACGCAGTATTTT. This codes for CASSYRGQSDTQYF.

DNA of the CDR3: TGCAGCGTTTTGACGTTTAAAGAGACCCAGTACTTC. This encodes CSVLTFKETQYF. The V call is TRBV29-1, the J call TRBJ2-5; no clear D gene. V was cut by 5 bases and J by 3 bases, with 10 bases left in between. Germline CDR1 and CDR2: SQVTM and ANQGSEA. This CDR3 is 12 amino acids long.

This clonotype was detected many times. The chain employs TRBV20-1 and TRBJ2-7; TRBD2 matches at 11 bases. The CDR3 length is 16 residues. Trimming removed 0 bases from V and 7 bases from J; junction bases left unmatched: 11. The germline CDR1 and CDR2 sequences are DFQATT and SNEGSKA (reference sequence). CDR3 in amino acids: CSARDSGGALRNEQYF. The DNA of the CDR3 is TGCAGTGCTAGAGATAGCGGGGGGGCGCTTCGAAATGAGCAGTACTTC.

This clonotype was found many times. V is TRBV6-1 and J is TRBJ2-5, with D hard to call. Trimming took 5 bases from V and 4 from J, leaving 11 bases between them. The CDR3 runs 13 residues. Germline V gene sequence: CDR1 MNHNS, CDR2 SASEGT. The CDR3 DNA sequence: TGTGCCAGCAGTACGAAAGGCCGAGAGACCCAGTACTTC. Protein: CASSTKGRETQYF.

This clonotype has ten or more counts. The J gene is TRBJ1-4, the V gene TRBV7-2; the D is unclear. From germline, CDR1 is SGHTA and CDR2 FQGNSA. There are 13 residues in the CDR3. Trimming left V 5 bases short and J 9 bases short, with 13 bases between. The DNA for the CDR3 is TGTGCCAGCAGCCCTGGGGAAGGGCAAAAACTGTTTTTT. It is translated as CASSPGEGQKLFF.

This clonotype was recorded at least ten times. The V gene is TRBV10-3, the J gene TRBJ2-3; the D gene is possibly TRBD1 (5 bases). This CDR3 is built from 15 residues. In germline, CDR1 is ENHRY, CDR2 SYGVKD. The V end was cut by 6 bases, the J end by 0 bases, with 13 bases between. The CDR3 DNA follows: TGTGCCATCAGCGGAGACAGATCTAGCACAGATACGCAGTATTTT. Its translation is CAISGDRSSTDTQYF.

This clonotype was counted at least ten times. The DNA for the CDR3 is TGCGCCAGCAGCTTGGGTAGCGGCCAAGAGACCCAGTACTTC. Translating gives CASSLGSGQETQYF. The chain has TRBV5-1 and TRBJ2-5; possible D gene TRBD2, 6 bases. This CDR3 is 14 amino acids long. V was pared by 0 bases and J by 1 base, with 7 bases between. CDR1 and CDR2 (germline): SGHRS, YFSETQ. The variable domain in full, with the rest retrieved from reference TRBV5-1 and TRBJ2-5, is KAGVTQTPRYLIKTRGQQVTLSCSPISGHRSVSWYQQTPGQGLQFLFEYFSETQRNKGNFPGRFSGRQFSNSRSEMNVSTLELGDSALYLCASSLGSGQETQYFGPGTRLLVL.

In its sample, this clonotype was seen many times. This chain uses TRBV2 with TRBJ1-2; D may be TRBD1 (6 bases). The CDR3 contains 13 residues. Per the germline V gene, CDR1 is SNHLY and CDR2 is FYNNEI. The ends were cut back, 2 bases at V and 8 bases at J, with 12 bases in the middle. The CDR3: CASSEWQGNGYTF. CDR3 bases: TGTGCCAGCAGTGAATGGCAGGGGAACGGCTACACCTTC.

This clonotype was seen many times. This chain links TRBV7-2 with TRBJ2-7, with D possibly being TRBD2 (5 bases). From germline, CDR1 is SGHTA and CDR2 FQGNSA. The germline V and J ends were trimmed by 7 bases and 2 bases, with 12 bases remaining between them. This CDR3 has 13 residues. The CDR3 reads CASNIVGTYEQYF. For the CDR3, the DNA is TGTGCCAGCAACATAGTCGGGACCTACGAGCAGTACTTC.

This clonotype has ten or more counts. The chain uses TRBV5-1 and TRBJ2-1, with 13 bases fitting TRBD2. In germline, CDR1 is SGHRS, CDR2 YFSETQ. CDR3 length equals 17 residues. Germline trimming cut 0 bases from V and 6 bases from J; bases unmatched to any gene: 6. The CDR3 protein is CASSLAHTSGGANEQFF. CDR3 in DNA: TGCGCCAGCAGCTTGGCCCACACTAGCGGGGGGGCCAATGAGCAGTTCTTC.

This clonotype was seen more than once but under ten times. V usage is TRBV15 and J usage is TRBJ1-2; the D is unclear. Germline V gene data show CDR1 as LNHNV and CDR2 as YYDKDF (reference sequence). The length of the CDR3 is 15 residues. V lost 4 bases and J lost 0, with 12 bases in between. DNA for the CDR3: TGTGCCACCAGCACGAACAAGGCCACTAACTATGGCTACACCTTC. It yields the protein CATSTNKATNYGYTF.

In its sample, this clonotype was seen many times. Written as DNA, the CDR3 is TGCAGTGCTAGAGATCTCCTGGCAGGGGGCACTAATGAAAAACTGTTTTTT. Its protein is CSARDLLAGGTNEKLFF. The chain uses TRBV20-1 and TRBJ1-4; 8 bases match TRBD1. This CDR3 has 17 residues. Germline V lookup: CDR1 DFQATT, CDR2 SNEGSKA (reference sequence). V lost 0 bases to trimming and J lost 2 bases; unmatched junction nucleotides: 8.

Many counts were recorded for this clonotype. The chain combines TRBV7-8 with TRBJ2-1; D is uncertain. V was clipped by 5 bases and J by 6 bases, with 14 bases between them. Germline CDR1 SGHVS, CDR2 FQNEAQ. The CDR3 extends over 14 amino acids. CDR3 sequence reads: CASSAFSDSNEQFF. Here the CDR3 DNA reads TGTGCCAGCAGCGCCTTTAGTGATAGCAATGAGCAGTTCTTC.

This clonotype was picked up many times. This chain joins TRBV6-5 and TRBJ1-1, with unresolved D. The CDR3 runs to 11 residues. CDR1 is MNHEY and CDR2 is SVGAGI in the germline V gene. V was clipped by 2 bases and J by 10 bases, with 8 bases between them. Here the CDR3 reads CASSYQGLAFF. CDR3 DNA: TGTGCCAGCAGTTACCAAGGGTTAGCTTTCTTT.